Below, 9 T cell receptor beta chains from the same sample are listed, as sequenced in a study of CD8 T cells in Susac syndrome. After extraction with the RNeasy kit, 0.5 to 1 ug of the RNA was reverse transcribed using random hexamers. TCRdb independently ran MiXCR on the immunoSEQ multiplex PCR reads; one entry per CDR3 protein. Of 150,000 to 200,000 distinct CDR3 sequences listed, roughly 94% are singletons. Specimen: CD4+ T cells from PBMCs. The receptors originated from a human donor with multiple sclerosis.

The chain has TRBV7-6 and TRBJ1-3; the match to TRBD1 covers 8 bases. Germline V gene sequence: CDR1 SGHVS, CDR2 FNYEAQ. This CDR3 comprises 15 residues. Germline trimming cut 3 bases from V and 2 bases from J; bases unmatched to any gene: 3. In DNA form, the CDR3 reads TGTGCCAGCAGCTTCGGGACAGGTCCTGGAAACACCATATATTTT. Its protein is CASSFGTGPGNTIYF.

The chain's CDR3 is CASSQEGARGDYGYTF. The CDR3 DNA follows: TGTGCCAGCAGCCAAGAAGGGGCCAGGGGCGACTATGGCTACACCTTC. The chain carries TRBV4-2 and TRBJ1-2; D may be TRBD1 (6 bases). Germline CDR1 reads LGHNA; CDR2 reads YNFKEQ. With 0 bases removed from V and 3 bases from J, the gap between germline ends came to 14 bases. This CDR3 contains 16 residues.

The chain has TRBV14 and TRBJ1-1, with 7 bases lining up with TRBD1. The trim removed 2 bases at V and 5 bases at J, leaving 5 bases unmatched. The CDR3 runs to 14 residues. CDR1 and CDR2 from the germline V gene are SGHDN and FVKESK. The DNA for the CDR3 is TGTGCCAGCAGCCAAATGACAGGGTCGACTGAAGCTTTCTTT. Amino acids: CASSQMTGSTEAFF.

The chain recombines TRBV11-1 with TRBJ1-1, with a tentative D call TRBD1 (5 bases). Trimming removed 0 bases at V and 11 bases at J, with 16 bases between. The germline V gene encodes CDR1 SGHAT and CDR2 FQDESV (reference sequence). The CDR3 is 14 amino acids. The CDR3 region is CASSLATYRPRAFF. The DNA of the CDR3 is TGTGCCAGCAGCTTAGCGACTTACAGGCCTCGCGCTTTCTTT.

This chain joins TRBV6-6 and TRBJ2-7; TRBD2 aligns across 9 bases. This CDR3 is 12 amino acids long. J lost 6 bases, V lost 6 bases, and 3 bases had no gene match. Germline CDR1 is MNHNY and CDR2 is SVGAGI (reference sequence). Here the CDR3 DNA reads TGTGCCAGCAGCGCGGGGGGGGGCGAGCAGTACTTC. Translated: CASSAGGGEQYF.

This chain connects TRBV14 to TRBJ2-3; no reliable D call. CDR1 and CDR2 from the germline V gene are SGHDN and FVKESK. V dropped 5 bases and J dropped 0 bases, with 21 bases sitting between them. The CDR3 is 18 amino acids. The CDR3 DNA follows: TGTGCCAGCAGCGACCCTCGCCTGGCGGACCCTAGCACAGATACGCAGTATTTT. This translates into CASSDPRLADPSTDTQYF.

The chain is built from TRBV18 and TRBJ2-2; D remains unclear. The CDR3 has 13 residues. V lost 4 bases to trimming and J lost 2 bases, with 5 bases between them. Germline CDR1 KGHSH, CDR2 LQKENI. The DNA for the CDR3 is TGTGCCAGCTCACTAACTAACACCGGGGAGCTGTTTTTT. Translating it yields CASSLTNTGELFF.

The CDR3: CASGGRRLYGYTF. In DNA form, the CDR3 reads TGTGCCAGCGGGGGGAGGAGATTGTATGGCTACACCTTC. This sequence joins TRBV12-3 or TRBV12-4 and TRBJ1-2; a weak D match, TRBD1 (5 bases). This CDR3 has 13 amino acids. With 8 bases removed from V and 5 bases from J, the gap between germline ends came to 15 bases.

The chain is built from TRBV4-2 and TRBJ2-1, with D perhaps TRBD1 or TRBD2 (6 bases each). V was pared by 0 bases and J by 15 bases, with 18 bases between. Germline V gene data show CDR1 as LGHNA and CDR2 as YNFKEQ. CDR3 length: 14 residues. The CDR3 loop is CASSQESNGGRRFF. The DNA of the CDR3 is TGTGCCAGCAGCCAAGAGTCGAACGGGGGCCGCAGGTTCTTC.